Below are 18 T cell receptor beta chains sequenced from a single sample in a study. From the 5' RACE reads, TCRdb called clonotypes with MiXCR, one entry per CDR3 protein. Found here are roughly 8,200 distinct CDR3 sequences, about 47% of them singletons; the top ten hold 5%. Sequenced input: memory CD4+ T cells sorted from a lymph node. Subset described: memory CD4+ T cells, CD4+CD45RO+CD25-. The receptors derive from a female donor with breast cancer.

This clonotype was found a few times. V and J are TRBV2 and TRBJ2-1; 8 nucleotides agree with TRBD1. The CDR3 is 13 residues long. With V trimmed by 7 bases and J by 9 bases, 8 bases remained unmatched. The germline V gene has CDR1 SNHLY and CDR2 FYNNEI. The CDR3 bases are TGTGCCAGCAACCGGGACAGGTCGAGTGAGCAGTTCTTC. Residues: CASNRDRSSEQFF.

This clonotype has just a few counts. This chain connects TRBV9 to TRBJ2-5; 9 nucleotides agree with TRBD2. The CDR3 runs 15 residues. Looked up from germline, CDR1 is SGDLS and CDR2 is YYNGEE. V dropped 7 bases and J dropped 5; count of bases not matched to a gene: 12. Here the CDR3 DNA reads TGTGCCAGCTCAGTAGCGGGGGAGAGGGGGGAGACCCAGTACTTC. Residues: CASSVAGERGETQYF.

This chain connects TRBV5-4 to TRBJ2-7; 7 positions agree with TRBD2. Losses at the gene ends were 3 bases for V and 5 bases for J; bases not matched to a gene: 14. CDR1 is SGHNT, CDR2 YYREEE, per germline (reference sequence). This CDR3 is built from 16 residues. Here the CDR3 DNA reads TGTGCCAGCAGCTCTCCCCTGGGCGGGAGATGGGACGAGCAGTACTTC. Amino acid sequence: CASSSPLGGRWDEQYF.

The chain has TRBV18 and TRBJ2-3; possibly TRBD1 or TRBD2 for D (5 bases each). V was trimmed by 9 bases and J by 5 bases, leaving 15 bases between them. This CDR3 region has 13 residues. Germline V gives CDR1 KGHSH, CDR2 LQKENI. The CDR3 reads CASSRDAKDTQYF. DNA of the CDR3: TGTGCCAGTTCCCGGGACGCAAAAGATACGCAGTATTTT.

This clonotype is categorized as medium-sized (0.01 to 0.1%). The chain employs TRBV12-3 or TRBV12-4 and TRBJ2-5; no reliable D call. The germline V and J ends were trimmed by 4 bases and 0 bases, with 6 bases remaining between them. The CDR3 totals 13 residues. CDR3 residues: CASSSDNQETQYF. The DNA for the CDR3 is TGTGCCAGCAGTTCAGATAACCAAGAGACCCAGTACTTC.

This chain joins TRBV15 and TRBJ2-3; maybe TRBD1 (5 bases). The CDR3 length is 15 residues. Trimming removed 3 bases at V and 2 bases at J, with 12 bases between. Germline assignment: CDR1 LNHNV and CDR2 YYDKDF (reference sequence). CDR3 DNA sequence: TGTGCCACCAGCAGGGACACCTATAACACAGATACGCAGTATTTT. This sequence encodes CATSRDTYNTDTQYF.

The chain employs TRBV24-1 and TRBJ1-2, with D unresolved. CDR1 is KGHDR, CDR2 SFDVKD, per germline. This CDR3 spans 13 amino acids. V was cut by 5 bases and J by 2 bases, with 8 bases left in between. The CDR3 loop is CATSGFRNYGYTF. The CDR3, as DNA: TGTGCCACCAGTGGTTTCAGGAACTATGGCTACACCTTC.

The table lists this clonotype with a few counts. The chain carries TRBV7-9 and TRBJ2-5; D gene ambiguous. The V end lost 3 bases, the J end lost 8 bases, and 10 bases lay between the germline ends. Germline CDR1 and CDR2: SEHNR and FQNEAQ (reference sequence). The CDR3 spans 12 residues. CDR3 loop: CASSFPDGTQYF. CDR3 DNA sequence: TGTGCCAGCAGCTTTCCCGACGGAACCCAGTACTTC. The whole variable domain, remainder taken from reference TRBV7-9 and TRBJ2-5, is DTGVSQNPRHKITKRGQNVTFRCDPISEHNRLYWYRQTLGQGPEFLTYFQNEAQLEKSRLLSDRFSAERPKGSFSTLEIQRTEQGDSAMYLCASSFPDGTQYFGPGTRLLVL.

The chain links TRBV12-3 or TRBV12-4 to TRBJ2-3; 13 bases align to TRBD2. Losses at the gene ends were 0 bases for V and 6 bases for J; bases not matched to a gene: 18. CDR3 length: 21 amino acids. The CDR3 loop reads CASSLATLGLTSGRAQDTQYF. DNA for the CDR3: TGTGCCAGCAGTTTAGCGACCCTGGGACTTACTAGCGGGAGGGCCCAGGATACGCAGTATTTT.

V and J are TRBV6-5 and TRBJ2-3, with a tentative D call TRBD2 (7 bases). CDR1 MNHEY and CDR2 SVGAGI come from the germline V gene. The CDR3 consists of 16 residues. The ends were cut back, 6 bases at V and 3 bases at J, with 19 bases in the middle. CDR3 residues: CASREGGAARTDTQYF. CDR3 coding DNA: TGTGCCAGCAGGGAGGGGGGGGCCGCTAGGACAGATACGCAGTATTTT.

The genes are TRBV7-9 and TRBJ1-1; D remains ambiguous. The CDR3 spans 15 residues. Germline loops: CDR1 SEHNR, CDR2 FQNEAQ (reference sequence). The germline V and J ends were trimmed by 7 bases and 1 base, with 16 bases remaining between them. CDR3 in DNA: TGTGCCAGCACCTCGGGGATAACGCGGAACACTGAAGCTTTCTTT. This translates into CASTSGITRNTEAFF. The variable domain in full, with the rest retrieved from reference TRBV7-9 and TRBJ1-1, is DTGVSQNPRHKITKRGQNVTFRCDPISEHNRLYWYRQTLGQGPEFLTYFQNEAQLEKSRLLSDRFSAERPKGSFSTLEIQRTEQGDSAMYLCASTSGITRNTEAFFGQGTRLTVV.

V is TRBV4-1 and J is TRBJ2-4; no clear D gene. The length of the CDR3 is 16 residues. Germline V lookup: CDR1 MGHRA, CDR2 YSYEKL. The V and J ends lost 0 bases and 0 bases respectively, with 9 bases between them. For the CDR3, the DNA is TGCGCCAGCAGCCAAGAGAGGAATGTAGCCAAAAACATTCAGTACTTC. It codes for CASSQERNVAKNIQYF.

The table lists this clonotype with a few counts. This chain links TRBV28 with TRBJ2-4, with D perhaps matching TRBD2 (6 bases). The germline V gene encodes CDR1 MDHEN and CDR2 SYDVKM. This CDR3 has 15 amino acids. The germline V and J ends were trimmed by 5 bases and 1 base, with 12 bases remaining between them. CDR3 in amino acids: CASSPWGVAKNIQYF. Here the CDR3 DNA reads TGTGCCAGCAGTCCTTGGGGGGTGGCCAAAAACATTCAGTACTTC.

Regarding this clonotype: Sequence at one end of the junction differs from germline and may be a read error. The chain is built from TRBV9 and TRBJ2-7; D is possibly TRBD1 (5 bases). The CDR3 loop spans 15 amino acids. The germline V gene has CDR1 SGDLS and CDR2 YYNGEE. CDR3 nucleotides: TGTGCCAGCAGCGGGACACCTACCGTCTCCTACGAGCGGTACTTC. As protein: CASSGTPTVSYERYF. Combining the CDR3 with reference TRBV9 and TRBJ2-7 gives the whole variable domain DSGVTQTPKHLITATGQRVTLRCSPRSGDLSVYWYQQSLDQGLQFLIQYYNGEERAKGNILERFSAQQFPDLHSELNLSSLELGDSALYFCASSGTPTVSYERYFGPGTRLTVT.

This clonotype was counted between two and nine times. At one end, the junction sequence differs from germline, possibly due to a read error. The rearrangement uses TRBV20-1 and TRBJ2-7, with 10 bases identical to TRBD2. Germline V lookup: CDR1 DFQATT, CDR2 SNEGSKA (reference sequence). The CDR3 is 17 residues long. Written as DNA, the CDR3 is TGCAGTGCCAGAGGGAGCGGGGGGGTCAGGACTTCCTACGAGCAGTACTTC. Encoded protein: CSARGSGGVRTSYEQYF.

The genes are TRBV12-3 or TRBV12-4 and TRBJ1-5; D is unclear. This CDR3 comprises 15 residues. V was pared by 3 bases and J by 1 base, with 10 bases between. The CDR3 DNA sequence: TGTGCCAGCAGTTTCGGGCCTTTCAGCAATCAGCCCCAGCATTTT. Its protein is CASSFGPFSNQPQHF.

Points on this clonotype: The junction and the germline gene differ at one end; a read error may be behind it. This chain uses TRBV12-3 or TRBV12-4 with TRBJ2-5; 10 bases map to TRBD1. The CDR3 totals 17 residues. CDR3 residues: CASSPWTGGSFQEIQYF. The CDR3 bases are TGTGCCAGCAGTCCTTGGACAGGGGGATCGTTTCAAGAGATCCAGTACTTC.

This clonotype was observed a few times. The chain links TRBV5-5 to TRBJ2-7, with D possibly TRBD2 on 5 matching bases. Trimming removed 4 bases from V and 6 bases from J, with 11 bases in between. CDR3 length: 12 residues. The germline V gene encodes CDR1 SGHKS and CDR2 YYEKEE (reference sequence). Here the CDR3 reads CASSRRGSEQYF. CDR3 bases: TGTGCCAGCAGCCGCCGGGGATCCGAGCAGTACTTC.